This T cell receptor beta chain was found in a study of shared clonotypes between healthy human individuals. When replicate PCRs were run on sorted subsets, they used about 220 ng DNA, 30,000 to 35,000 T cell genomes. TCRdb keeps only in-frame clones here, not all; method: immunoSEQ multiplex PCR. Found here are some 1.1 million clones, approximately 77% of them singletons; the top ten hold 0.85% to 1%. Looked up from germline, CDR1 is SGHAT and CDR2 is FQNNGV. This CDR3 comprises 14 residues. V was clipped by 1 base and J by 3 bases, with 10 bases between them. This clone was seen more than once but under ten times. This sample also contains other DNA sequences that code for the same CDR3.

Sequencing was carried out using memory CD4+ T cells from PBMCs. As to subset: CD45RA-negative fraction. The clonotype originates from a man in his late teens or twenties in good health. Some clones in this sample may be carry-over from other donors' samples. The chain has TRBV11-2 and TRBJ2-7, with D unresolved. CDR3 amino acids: CASSLGLGNYEQYF. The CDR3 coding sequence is TGTGCCAGCAGCTTAGGCCTGGGGAACTACGAGCAGTACTTC.